This TCR beta chain appears in the sequencing data of a study of somatic mutations in cytotoxic T cells in rheumatoid arthritis. General observations from the study: In about an eighth of the 65 patients, the largest CD8+ clone exceeded 20% of CD8+ cells.

Using positive magnetic bead selection on an AutoMACS, CD4+ and CD8+ cells were isolated, after which their purity was checked by flow cytometry. Measured with immunoSEQ multiplex PCR; TCRdb has only the in-frame clones, and not every one. The profile shows 15,000 to 20,000 clones, under 80% of them singletons. Trimming pared 0 bases from V and 6 bases from J, leaving 16 bases between. CDR1 SGDLS and CDR2 YYNGEE come from the germline V gene. This CDR3 is 17 amino acids long. Concerning this clone itself: The antigen is undetermined.

The chain carries TRBV9 and TRBJ1-6, with D uncertain. This sequence was found in a man aged 55 to 70 in good health. Sequencing was carried out using CD8+ T cells sorted from blood. The CDR3 loop reads CASSVGPVRQSNSPLHF. CDR3 bases: TGTGCCAGCAGCGTAGGTCCCGTGAGGCAGAGTAATTCACCCCTCCACTTT.